Shown below are 24 T cell receptor beta chains from a single sample sequenced in a study of OX40 agonist ivuxolimab in advanced cancers. Receptors were amplified or captured by the immunoSEQ multiplex PCR assay. As stored in TCRdb, this immuneACCESS dataset retains in-frame rearrangements with V and J assigned. A fraction of the clones does not appear; measured against another copy, unresolved V genes explain less than half of the discrepancy, and the remainder lacks a known reason. Across this sample there are some 59,000 clones, with roughly 90% seen only once. Together, the top ten hold 8.7% of the sample. The sequencing here drew on CD4+ or CD8+ T cells sorted from blood, taken in a trial of the OX40 agonist ivuxolimab. These receptor sequences come from an adult with an advanced solid tumor such as melanoma, head and neck, liver or kidney cancer.

This clone was observed a single time. The chain couples TRBV27 to TRBJ1-2, with 7 positions matching TRBD1. Germline CDR1 and CDR2: MNHEY and SMNVEV (reference sequence). Trimming cost V 6 bases and J 3 bases; bases outside gene matches: 4. The CDR3 has 13 amino acids. The CDR3 reads CASSLGGDYGYTF. The CDR3 coding sequence is TGTGCCAGCAGCCTAGGGGGCGACTATGGCTACACCTTC.

This chain uses TRBV30 with TRBJ2-7; a possible D gene is TRBD2 (6 bases). V dropped 0 bases and J dropped 0 bases, with 12 bases sitting between them. CDR3 length: 15 residues. CDR1 is GTSNPN, CDR2 SVGIG, per germline (reference sequence). The CDR3 sequence: CAWSVLRTNSYEQYF. The CDR3 DNA reads TGTGCCTGGAGTGTACTAAGGACTAACTCCTACGAGCAGTACTTC.

This chain connects TRBV7-2 to TRBJ2-7; 7 positions match TRBD2. This CDR3 is built from 15 residues. V lost 1 base, J lost 2 bases, and 5 bases stayed unmatched. From germline, CDR1 is SGHTA and CDR2 FQGNSA. CDR3 sequence (DNA): TGTGCCAGCAGCTTAGACGTGGGGGGGGCCTACGAGCAGTACTTC. Translating gives CASSLDVGGAYEQYF.

This chain connects TRBV6-4 to TRBJ1-5; 7 nucleotides agree with TRBD1. The V segment lost 2 bases and the J segment 7 bases; nucleotides outside the gene matches: 17. This CDR3 comprises 18 residues. The germline V gene has CDR1 MRHNA and CDR2 SNTAGT. Written as DNA, the CDR3 is TGTGCCAGCAGTGACCAGCTAGCGACAGGGAGGCGTCGACAGCCCCAGCATTTT. Its translation: CASSDQLATGRRRQPQHF.

The chain has TRBV27 and TRBJ1-1; D gene uncertain. V shed 6 bases and J shed 2 bases, with 13 bases lying between them. The length of the CDR3 is 14 residues. Germline CDR1 reads MNHEY; CDR2 reads SMNVEV (reference sequence). As DNA, the CDR3 is TGTGCCAGCAGATTCCTACACGGCAACACTGAAGCTTTCTTT. Protein: CASRFLHGNTEAFF.

The chain is built from TRBV27 and TRBJ1-2; TRBD1 aligns across 8 bases. V gave up 4 bases and J gave up 3 bases; unmatched junction bases: 7. The CDR3 spans 15 residues. Germline V gene data show CDR1 as MNHEY and CDR2 as SMNVEV (reference sequence). The CDR3 DNA follows: TGTGCCAGCAGTTCCTCGAGGACAGGGTACTATGGCTACACCTTC. Translation gives CASSSSRTGYYGYTF.

V is TRBV25-1 and J is TRBJ1-1, with D perhaps matching TRBD1 (5 bases). From germline, CDR1 is MGHDK and CDR2 SYGVNS. CDR3 length: 14 residues. The V end was cut by 4 bases, the J end by 0 bases, with 9 bases between. CDR3 DNA sequence: TGTGCCAGCAGTGGCGGGACCCTGAACACTGAAGCTTTCTTT. Encoded protein: CASSGGTLNTEAFF.

The genes are TRBV5-4 and TRBJ2-7; weak D call: TRBD1 (6 bases). Trimming took 5 bases from V and 0 from J, leaving 15 bases between them. The CDR3 covers 15 residues. From germline, CDR1 is SGHNT and CDR2 YYREEE (reference sequence). The CDR3 is CASRRTDQNSYEQYF. In DNA, the CDR3 is TGTGCCAGCAGGCGGACAGACCAGAACTCCTACGAGCAGTACTTC.

The J gene is TRBJ1-5, the V gene TRBV28, with D possibly being TRBD1 (5 bases). Per germline, CDR1 MDHEN and CDR2 SYDVKM. This CDR3 contains 13 residues. Deletions cut 4 bases from V and 6 bases from J, with 10 bases between. This CDR3 is CASSWGVGQPQHF. The CDR3 region has the DNA TGTGCCAGCAGTTGGGGGGTCGGTCAGCCCCAGCATTTT.

The chain recombines TRBV2 with TRBJ1-2, with D hard to call. V lost 7 bases to trimming and J lost 5 bases, with 14 bases between them. The germline CDR1 and CDR2 sequences are SNHLY and FYNNEI. The CDR3 runs to 13 residues. The CDR3 loop is CASIERLGYGYTF. In nucleotides, the CDR3 is TGTGCCAGCATCGAGAGGCTGGGTTATGGCTACACCTTC.

This chain uses TRBV7-3 with TRBJ1-5; D is uncertain. Germline CDR1 SGHTA, CDR2 FQGTGA. The CDR3 has 18 residues. Trimming stripped 6 bases from V and 0 bases from J, with 21 bases between. CDR3 bases: TGTGCCAGCAGGATAGGTCAAGTGCAATTGAATAGCAATCAGCCCCAGCATTTT. As protein: CASRIGQVQLNSNQPQHF. Together with reference TRBV7-3 and TRBJ1-5, the CDR3 gives the full variable domain: GAGVSQTPSNKVTEKGKYVELRCDPISGHTALYWYRQSLGQGPEFLIYFQGTGAADDSGLPNDRFFAVRPEGSVSTLKIQRTERGDSAVYLCASRIGQVQLNSNQPQHFGDGTRLSIL.

The J gene is TRBJ1-2, the V gene TRBV30; no firm D call. CDR3 length equals 13 residues. Deletions cut 0 bases from V and 6 bases from J, with 11 bases between. The germline gives CDR1 GTSNPN, CDR2 SVGIG (reference sequence). CDR3 coding DNA: TGTGCCTGGAGTGTGGGAAGAGGAGATGGCTACACCTTC. This translates into CAWSVGRGDGYTF. Combining the CDR3 with reference TRBV30 and TRBJ1-2 gives the whole variable domain SQTIHQWPATLVQPVGSPLSLECTVEGTSNPNLYWYRQAAGRGLQLLFYSVGIGQISSEVPQNLSASRPQDRQFILSSKKLLLSDSGFYLCAWSVGRGDGYTFGSGTRLTVV.

The CDR3 nucleotides read TGTGCCAGTAGTATAGATGGAGGGGGTTTAAACACCGGGGAGCTGTTTTTT. It encodes CASSIDGGGLNTGELFF. The chain carries TRBV19 and TRBJ2-2; either TRBD1 or TRBD2 may fit D (6 bases each). V dropped 0 bases and J dropped 2 bases, with 13 bases sitting between them. This CDR3 is built from 17 residues. The germline gives CDR1 LNHDA, CDR2 SQIVND (reference sequence).

Remarks on this clone: Other DNA sequences of this sample code for an identical CDR3. The genes are TRBV19 and TRBJ2-7; a weak D match, TRBD1 (6 bases). V lost 8 bases and J lost 3, with 14 bases in between. The CDR3 consists of 13 residues. The germline gives CDR1 LNHDA, CDR2 SQIVND (reference sequence). The CDR3: CASRQQGGYEQYF. DNA of the CDR3: TGTGCCAGTCGGCAACAAGGGGGCTACGAGCAGTACTTC. The variable domain in full, with the rest retrieved from reference TRBV19 and TRBJ2-7, is DGGITQSPKYLFRKEGQNVTLSCEQNLNHDAMYWYRQDPGQGLRLIYYSQIVNDFQKGDIAEGYSVSREKKESFPLTVTSAQKNPTAFYLCASRQQGGYEQYFGPGTRLTVT.

This clone was observed a single time. The chain has TRBV19 and TRBJ1-2, with no clear D. The germline V and J ends were trimmed by 1 base and 0 bases, with 6 bases remaining between them. CDR1 and CDR2 (germline): LNHDA, SQIVND (reference sequence). CDR3 length equals 14 residues. The CDR3 region is CASSIVASNYGYTF. CDR3 DNA: TGTGCCAGTAGTATAGTGGCCTCTAACTATGGCTACACCTTC.

This clone appeared once. This sequence joins TRBV28 and TRBJ2-3, with 7 positions matching TRBD1. Trimming removed 0 bases from V and 6 bases from J; junction bases left unmatched: 6. The length of the CDR3 is 15 residues. Looked up from germline, CDR1 is MDHEN and CDR2 is SYDVKM. The CDR3 protein is CASSLWDRSRDTQYF. The CDR3 DNA follows: TGTGCCAGCAGTTTATGGGACAGGTCGAGGGATACGCAGTATTTT.

The chain employs TRBV29-1 and TRBJ1-1; the D is unclear. The CDR3 has 14 residues. Trimming removed 2 bases from V and 9 bases from J, with 19 bases in between. The germline gives CDR1 SQVTM, CDR2 ANQGSEA. The CDR3 DNA sequence: TGCAGCGTTGAACCTATAGAACGGTGGGAGAAAGCTTTCTTT. Its protein is CSVEPIERWEKAFF.

V usage is TRBV25-1 and J usage is TRBJ1-5, with a weak D call TRBD1 (6 bases). Germline V CDR1 and CDR2: MGHDK, SYGVNS. The V end was cut by 3 bases, the J end by 5 bases, with 11 bases between. The CDR3 loop spans 14 amino acids. The CDR3 loop reads CASSDRGEYQPQHF. CDR3 DNA: TGTGCCAGCAGTGACAGGGGTGAATATCAGCCCCAGCATTTT.

The V and J genes are TRBV5-4 and TRBJ1-2, with TRBD1 identical over 9 bases. Germline lookup yields CDR1 SGHNT and CDR2 YYREEE (reference sequence). The CDR3 has 17 amino acids. The V gene end was trimmed by 2 bases and the J gene end by 3 bases; junction bases not matched to a gene: 11. This CDR3 reads CASSLGSGTGQDYGYTF. The CDR3 nucleotides read TGTGCCAGCAGCTTAGGGTCAGGGACAGGGCAGGACTATGGCTACACCTTC.

This clone turned up a few times. The V gene is TRBV15, the J gene TRBJ1-1, with no clear D. Trimming cost V 0 bases and J 1 base, with 3 bases left between them. This CDR3 has 13 amino acids. From germline, CDR1 is LNHNV and CDR2 YYDKDF (reference sequence). The DNA of the CDR3 is TGTGCCACCAGCAGAGAATGGAACACTGAAGCTTTCTTT. This codes for CATSREWNTEAFF.

The chain recombines TRBV27 with TRBJ1-2, with a weak D call TRBD1 (6 bases). CDR1 is MNHEY, CDR2 SMNVEV, per germline (reference sequence). There are 15 residues in the CDR3. V was trimmed by 6 bases and J by 6 bases, leaving 20 bases between them. CDR3 sequence (DNA): TGTGCCAGCAGCACGTGGTCGGGGGGCTTGGATGGCTACACCTTC. Its translation: CASSTWSGGLDGYTF.

The chain joins TRBV13 to TRBJ2-7; D gene unclear. Between the trimmed V and J ends, which lost 0 bases and 2 bases, there was a span of 5 bases. CDR1 is PRHDT and CDR2 is FYEKMQ in the germline V gene (reference sequence). The CDR3 covers 13 residues. The CDR3, as DNA: TGTGCCAGCAGCTTAGGCGGAACCTACGAGCAGTACTTC. Translating gives CASSLGGTYEQYF.

The genes are TRBV11-2 and TRBJ2-7; D is unclear. CDR3 length: 14 residues. Germline CDR1 is SGHAT and CDR2 is FQNNGV. Trimming removed 2 bases from V and 1 base from J, with 9 bases in between. CDR3 residues: CASSLSVPSYEQYF. Here the CDR3 DNA reads TGTGCCAGCAGCTTATCGGTCCCGTCCTACGAGCAGTACTTC.

The CDR3 DNA reads as TGCAGCGTTGAAGATTCCAGTACCTACGAGCAGTACTTC. This sequence encodes CSVEDSSTYEQYF. The chain employs TRBV29-1 and TRBJ2-7, with D unresolved. CDR3 size: 13 residues. Germline V lookup: CDR1 SQVTM, CDR2 ANQGSEA. V lost 0 bases and J lost 2, with 8 bases in between.